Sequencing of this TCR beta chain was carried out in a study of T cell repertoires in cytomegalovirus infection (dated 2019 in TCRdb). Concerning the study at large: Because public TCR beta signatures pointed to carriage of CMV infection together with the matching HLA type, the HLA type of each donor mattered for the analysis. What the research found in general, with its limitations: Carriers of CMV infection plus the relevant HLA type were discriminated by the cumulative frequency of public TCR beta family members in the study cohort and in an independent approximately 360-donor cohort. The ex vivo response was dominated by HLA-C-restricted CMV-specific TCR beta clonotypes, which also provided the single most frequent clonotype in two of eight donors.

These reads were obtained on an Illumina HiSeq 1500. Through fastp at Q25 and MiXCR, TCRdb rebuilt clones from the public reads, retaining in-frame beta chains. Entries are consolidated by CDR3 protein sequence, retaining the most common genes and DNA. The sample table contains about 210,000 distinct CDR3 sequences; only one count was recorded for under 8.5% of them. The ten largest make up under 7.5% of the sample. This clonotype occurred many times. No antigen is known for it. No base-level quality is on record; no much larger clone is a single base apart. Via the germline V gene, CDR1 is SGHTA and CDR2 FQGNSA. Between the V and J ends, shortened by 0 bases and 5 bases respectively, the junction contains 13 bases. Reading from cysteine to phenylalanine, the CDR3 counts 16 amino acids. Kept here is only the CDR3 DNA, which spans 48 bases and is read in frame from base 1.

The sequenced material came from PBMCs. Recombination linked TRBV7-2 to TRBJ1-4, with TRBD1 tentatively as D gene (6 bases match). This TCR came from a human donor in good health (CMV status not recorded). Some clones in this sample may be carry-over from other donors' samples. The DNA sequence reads TGTGCCAGCAGCTTAGCGGGGGGGGCCGCCAATGAAAAACTGTTTTTT. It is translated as CASSLAGGAANEKLFF.